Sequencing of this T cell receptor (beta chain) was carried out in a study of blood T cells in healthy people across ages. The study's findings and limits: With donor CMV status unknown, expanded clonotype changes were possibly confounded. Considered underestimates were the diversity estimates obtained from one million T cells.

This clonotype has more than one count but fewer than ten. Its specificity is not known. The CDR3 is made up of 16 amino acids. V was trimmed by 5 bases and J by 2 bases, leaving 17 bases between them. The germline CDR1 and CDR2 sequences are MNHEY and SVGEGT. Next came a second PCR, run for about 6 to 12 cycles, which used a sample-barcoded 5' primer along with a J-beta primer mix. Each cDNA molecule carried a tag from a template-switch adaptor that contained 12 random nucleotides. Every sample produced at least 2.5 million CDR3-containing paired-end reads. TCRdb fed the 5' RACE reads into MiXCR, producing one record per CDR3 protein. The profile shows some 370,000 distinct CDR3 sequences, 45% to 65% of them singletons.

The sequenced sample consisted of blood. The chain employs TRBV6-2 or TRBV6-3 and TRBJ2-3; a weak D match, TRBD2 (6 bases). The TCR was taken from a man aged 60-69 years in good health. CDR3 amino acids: CASSAYSGRDTDTQYF. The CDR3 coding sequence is TGTGCCAGCAGTGCCTATTCCGGGAGAGACACAGATACGCAGTATTTT.